The clone carrying this T cell receptor (beta chain) was picked up a small number of times. The antigen remains undetermined. V shed 1 base, J shed 8 bases, and the junction held 3 bases outside the gene matches. CDR3 length: 15 amino acids. Germline CDR1 is MNHNS and CDR2 is SASEGT. Profiling relied on immunoSEQ multiplex PCR, and the TCRdb table lists in-frame clones only, not all of them. The data contain over 65,000 clones, about nine tenths of them seen just once; the ten biggest clones take up roughly 0.7%. The data derive from a study of graft-versus-host responses after intestinal transplantation. The wider study: Recipients had transplants, and these were multivisceral, liver-intestinal, or isolated intestinal. All of the recipients had induction that used anti-thymocyte globulin, then tacrolimus and steroids for roughly three years.

General observations from the study: The marrow of recipients harbored GvH clones, and ileum or blood showed some of them first. Individuals who had graft-donor T cell macrochimerism had allografts that showed high graft-versus-host to host-versus-graft clonal ratios.

The clonotype was recovered from a human patient who received an intestinal transplant, so some T cells may come from the graft donor. Sample: PBMCs, taken 98 days after intestinal transplantation. The chain combines TRBV6-1 with TRBJ2-1; 12 nucleotides align to TRBD2. As DNA, the CDR3 is TGTGCCAGCAGTGAAGGACTAGCGGGAGCACATGAGCAGTTCTTC. Its translation is CASSEGLAGAHEQFF.